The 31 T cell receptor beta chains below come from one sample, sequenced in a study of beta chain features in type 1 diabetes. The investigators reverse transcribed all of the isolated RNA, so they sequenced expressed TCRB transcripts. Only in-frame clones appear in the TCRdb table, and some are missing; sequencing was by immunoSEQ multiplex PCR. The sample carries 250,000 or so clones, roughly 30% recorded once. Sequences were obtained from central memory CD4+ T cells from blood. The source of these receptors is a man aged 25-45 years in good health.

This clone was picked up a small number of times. CDR3 loop: CSVEGTGFYEQYF. In DNA form, the CDR3 reads TGCAGCGTTGAAGGGACAGGGTTCTACGAGCAGTACTTC. The chain links TRBV29-1 to TRBJ2-7, with 8 bases aligning to TRBD1. This CDR3 region has 13 residues. V shed 1 base and J 3 bases; nucleotides not matched to a gene: 2. Germline CDR1 is SQVTM and CDR2 is ANQGSEA.

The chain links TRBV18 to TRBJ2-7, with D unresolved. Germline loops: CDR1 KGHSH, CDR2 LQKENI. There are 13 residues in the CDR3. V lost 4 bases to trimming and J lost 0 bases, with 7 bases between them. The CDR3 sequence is CASSQDGSYEQYF. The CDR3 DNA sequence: TGTGCCAGCTCACAGGACGGCTCCTACGAGCAGTACTTC. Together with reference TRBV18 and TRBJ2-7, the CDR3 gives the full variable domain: NAGVMQNPRHLVRRRGQEARLRCSPMKGHSHVYWYRQLPEEGLKFMVYLQKENIIDESGMPKERFSAEFPKEGPSILRIQQVVRGDSAAYFCASSQDGSYEQYFGPGTRLTVT.

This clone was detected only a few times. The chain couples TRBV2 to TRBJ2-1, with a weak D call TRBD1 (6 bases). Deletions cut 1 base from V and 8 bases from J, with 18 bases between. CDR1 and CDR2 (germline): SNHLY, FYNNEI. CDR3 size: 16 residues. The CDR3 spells CASSEGQAPKGYEQFF. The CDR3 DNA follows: TGTGCCAGCAGTGAAGGACAGGCCCCGAAAGGGTATGAGCAGTTCTTC.

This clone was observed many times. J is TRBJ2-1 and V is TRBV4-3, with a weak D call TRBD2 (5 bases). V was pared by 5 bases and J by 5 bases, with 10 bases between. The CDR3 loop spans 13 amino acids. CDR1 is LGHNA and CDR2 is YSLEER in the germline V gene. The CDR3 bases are TGCGCCAGCAGCAGAAGCGGAGACAATGAGCAGTTCTTC. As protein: CASSRSGDNEQFF.

The CDR3 protein is CASSYQHNRGYTF. CDR3 bases: TGTGCCAGCAGCTACCAACACAACCGGGGCTACACCTTC. J is TRBJ1-2 and V is TRBV7-2, with D uncertain. The V end was cut by 4 bases, the J end by 8 bases, with 14 bases between. The V gene's germline CDR1 is SGHTA and CDR2 FQGNSA. The CDR3 consists of 13 residues.

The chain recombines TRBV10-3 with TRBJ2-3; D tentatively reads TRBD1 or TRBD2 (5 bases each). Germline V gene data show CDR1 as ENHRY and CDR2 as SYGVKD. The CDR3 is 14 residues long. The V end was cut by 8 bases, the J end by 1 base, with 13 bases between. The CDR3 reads CAISTRDGTDTQYF. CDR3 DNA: TGTGCCATCTCAACCCGGGACGGCACAGATACGCAGTATTTT.

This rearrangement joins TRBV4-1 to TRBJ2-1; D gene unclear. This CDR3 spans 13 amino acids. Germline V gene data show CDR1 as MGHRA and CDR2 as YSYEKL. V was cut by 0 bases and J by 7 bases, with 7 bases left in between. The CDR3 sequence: CASSQDAWNEQFF. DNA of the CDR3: TGCGCCAGCAGCCAAGATGCGTGGAATGAGCAGTTCTTC.

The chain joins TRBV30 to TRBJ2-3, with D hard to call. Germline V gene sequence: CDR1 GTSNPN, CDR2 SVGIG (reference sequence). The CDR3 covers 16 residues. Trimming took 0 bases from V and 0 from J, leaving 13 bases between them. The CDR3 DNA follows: TGTGCCTGGAGTGTATTGAACAGTTATAGCACAGATACGCAGTATTTT. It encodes CAWSVLNSYSTDTQYF.

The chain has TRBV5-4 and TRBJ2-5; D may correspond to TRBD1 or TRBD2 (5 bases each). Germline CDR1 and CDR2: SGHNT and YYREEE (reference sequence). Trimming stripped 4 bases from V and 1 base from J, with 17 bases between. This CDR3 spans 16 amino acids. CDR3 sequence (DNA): TGTGCCAGCAGCCGTGACCTTGGGACGGTCCAAGAGACCCAGTACTTC. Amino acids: CASSRDLGTVQETQYF.

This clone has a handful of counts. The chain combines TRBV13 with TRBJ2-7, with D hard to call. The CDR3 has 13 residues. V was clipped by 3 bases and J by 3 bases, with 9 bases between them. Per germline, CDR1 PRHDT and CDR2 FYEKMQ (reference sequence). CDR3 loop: CASSLGAVYEQYF. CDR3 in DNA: TGTGCCAGCAGCTTGGGTGCCGTCTACGAGCAGTACTTC.

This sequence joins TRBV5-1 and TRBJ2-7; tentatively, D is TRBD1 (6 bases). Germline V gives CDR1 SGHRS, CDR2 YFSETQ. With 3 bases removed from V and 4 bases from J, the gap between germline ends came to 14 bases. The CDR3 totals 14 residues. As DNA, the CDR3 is TGCGCCAGCAGCTCCGGTGGCACAGGGTACGAGCAGTACTTC. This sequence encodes CASSSGGTGYEQYF.

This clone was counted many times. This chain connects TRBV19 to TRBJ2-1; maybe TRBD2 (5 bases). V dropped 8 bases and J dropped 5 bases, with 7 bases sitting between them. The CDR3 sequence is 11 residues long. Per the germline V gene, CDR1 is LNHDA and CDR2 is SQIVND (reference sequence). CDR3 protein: CASEGNNEQFF. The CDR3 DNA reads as TGTGCCAGTGAGGGTAACAATGAGCAGTTCTTC.

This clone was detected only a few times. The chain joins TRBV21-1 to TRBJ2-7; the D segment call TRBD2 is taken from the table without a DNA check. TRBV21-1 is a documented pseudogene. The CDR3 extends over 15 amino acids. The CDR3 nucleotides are TGTGCCAGCCCTCTGGGGCTAGCGGGAGGTTACGAGCAGTACTTC. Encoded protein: CASPLGLAGGYEQYF.

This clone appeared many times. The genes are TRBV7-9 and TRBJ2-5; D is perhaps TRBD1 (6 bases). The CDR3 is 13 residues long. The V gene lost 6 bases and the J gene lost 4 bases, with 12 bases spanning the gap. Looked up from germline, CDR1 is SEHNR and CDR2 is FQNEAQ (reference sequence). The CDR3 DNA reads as TGTGCCAGCAGACAGGGAACGGCAGAGACCCAGTACTTC. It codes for CASRQGTAETQYF.

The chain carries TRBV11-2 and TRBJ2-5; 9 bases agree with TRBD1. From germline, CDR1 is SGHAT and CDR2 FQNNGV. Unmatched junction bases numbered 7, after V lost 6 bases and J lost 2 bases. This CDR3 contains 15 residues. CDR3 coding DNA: TGTGCCAGCAGATCCGGGACAGGGCCACAAGAGACCCAGTACTTC. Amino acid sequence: CASRSGTGPQETQYF.

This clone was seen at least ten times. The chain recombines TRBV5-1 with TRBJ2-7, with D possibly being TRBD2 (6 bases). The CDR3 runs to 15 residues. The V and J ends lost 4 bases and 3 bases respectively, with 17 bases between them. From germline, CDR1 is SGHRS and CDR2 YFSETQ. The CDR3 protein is CASSEGGHNNYEQYF. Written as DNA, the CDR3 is TGCGCCAGCAGCGAGGGAGGACATAACAACTACGAGCAGTACTTC.

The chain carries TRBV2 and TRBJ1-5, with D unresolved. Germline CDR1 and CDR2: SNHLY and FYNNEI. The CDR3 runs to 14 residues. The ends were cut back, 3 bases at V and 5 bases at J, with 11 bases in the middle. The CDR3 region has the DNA TGTGCCAGCAGTGACGAGGACGGTGATCAGCCCCAGCATTTT. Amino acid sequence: CASSDEDGDQPQHF.

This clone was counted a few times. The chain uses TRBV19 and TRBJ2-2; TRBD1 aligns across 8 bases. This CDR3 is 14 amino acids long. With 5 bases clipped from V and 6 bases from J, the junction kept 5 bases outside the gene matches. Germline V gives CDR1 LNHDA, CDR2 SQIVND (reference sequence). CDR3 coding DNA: TGTGCCAGTAGTGCGGGACAGGAGGCCGGGGAGCTGTTTTTT. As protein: CASSAGQEAGELFF.

Here the CDR3 DNA reads TGTGCCAGCAGCTTTAGGGGTACACTAGCGGGAGTCGAGGAGCAGTTCTTC. Amino acid sequence: CASSFRGTLAGVEEQFF. The chain employs TRBV7-8 and TRBJ2-1; 11 nucleotides line up with TRBD2. After removal of 3 bases from V and 10 bases from J, the junction contained 14 bases not matched to a gene. Germline V CDR1 and CDR2: SGHVS, FQNEAQ. The CDR3 is 17 residues long.

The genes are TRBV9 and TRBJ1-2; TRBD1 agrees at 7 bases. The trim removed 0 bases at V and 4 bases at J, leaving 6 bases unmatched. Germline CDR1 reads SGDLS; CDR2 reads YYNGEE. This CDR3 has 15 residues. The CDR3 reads CASSVDPGGLYGYTF. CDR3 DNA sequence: TGTGCCAGCAGCGTAGACCCAGGGGGACTCTATGGCTACACCTTC.

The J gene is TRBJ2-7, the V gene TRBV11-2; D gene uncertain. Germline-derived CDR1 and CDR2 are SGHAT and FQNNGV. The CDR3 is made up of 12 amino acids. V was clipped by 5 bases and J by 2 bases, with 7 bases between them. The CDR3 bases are TGTGCCAGCAGCCCGACGCCCTACGAGCAGTACTTC. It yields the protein CASSPTPYEQYF.

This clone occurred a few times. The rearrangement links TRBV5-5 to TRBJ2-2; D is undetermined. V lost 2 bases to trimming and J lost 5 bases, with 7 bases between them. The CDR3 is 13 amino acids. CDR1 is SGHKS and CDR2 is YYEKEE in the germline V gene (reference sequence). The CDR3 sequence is CASSLEWTGELFF. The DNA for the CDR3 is TGTGCCAGCAGCTTAGAGTGGACCGGGGAGCTGTTTTTT.

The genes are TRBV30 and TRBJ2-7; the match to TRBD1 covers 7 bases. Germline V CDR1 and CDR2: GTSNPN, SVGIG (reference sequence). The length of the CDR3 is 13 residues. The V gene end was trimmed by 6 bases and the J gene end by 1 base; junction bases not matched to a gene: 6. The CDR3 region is CACPRDSSYEQYF. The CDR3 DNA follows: TGTGCCTGCCCTAGGGACAGTTCCTACGAGCAGTACTTC.

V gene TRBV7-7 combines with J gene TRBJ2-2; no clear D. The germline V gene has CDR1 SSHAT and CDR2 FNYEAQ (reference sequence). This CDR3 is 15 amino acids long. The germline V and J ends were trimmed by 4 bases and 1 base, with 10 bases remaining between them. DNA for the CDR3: TGTGCCAGCAGCTACAGTTACGGGAACACCGGGGAGCTGTTTTTT. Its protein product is CASSYSYGNTGELFF.

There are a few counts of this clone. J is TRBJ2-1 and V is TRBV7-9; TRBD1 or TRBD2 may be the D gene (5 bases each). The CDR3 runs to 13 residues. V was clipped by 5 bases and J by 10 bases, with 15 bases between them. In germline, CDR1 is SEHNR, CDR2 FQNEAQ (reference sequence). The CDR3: CASSPRGVREQFF. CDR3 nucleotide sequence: TGTGCCAGCAGCCCGAGAGGGGTCAGGGAGCAGTTCTTC.

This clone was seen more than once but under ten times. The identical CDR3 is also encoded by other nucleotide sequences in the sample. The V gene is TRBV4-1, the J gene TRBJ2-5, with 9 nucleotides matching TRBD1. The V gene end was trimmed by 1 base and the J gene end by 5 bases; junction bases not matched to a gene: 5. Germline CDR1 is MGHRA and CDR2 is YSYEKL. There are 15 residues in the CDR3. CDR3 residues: CASSQGQGDSETQYF. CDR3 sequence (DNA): TGCGCCAGCAGCCAAGGACAGGGGGATTCGGAGACCCAGTACTTC.

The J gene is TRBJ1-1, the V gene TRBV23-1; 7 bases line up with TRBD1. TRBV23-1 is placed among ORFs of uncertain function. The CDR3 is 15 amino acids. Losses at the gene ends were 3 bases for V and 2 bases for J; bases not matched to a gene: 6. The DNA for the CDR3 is TGCGCCAGCAGTCACGACGACAGGGACAACACTGAAGCTTTCTTT. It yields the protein CASSHDDRDNTEAFF.

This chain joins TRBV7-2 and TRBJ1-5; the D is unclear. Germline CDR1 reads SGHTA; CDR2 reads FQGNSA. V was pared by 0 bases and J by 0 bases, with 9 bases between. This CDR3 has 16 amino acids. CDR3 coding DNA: TGTGCCAGCAGCTTAGCGGGGAGATTTAGCAATCAGCCCCAGCATTTT. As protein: CASSLAGRFSNQPQHF.

CDR3 in amino acids: CASSVRTSPNEQFF. As DNA, the CDR3 is TGTGCCAGCAGCGTAAGAACTAGTCCCAATGAGCAGTTCTTC. The genes are TRBV11-1 and TRBJ2-1, with D possibly matching TRBD2 (5 bases). The germline V and J ends were trimmed by 5 bases and 6 bases, with 14 bases remaining between them. Looked up from germline, CDR1 is SGHAT and CDR2 is FQDESV (reference sequence). This CDR3 has 14 amino acids.

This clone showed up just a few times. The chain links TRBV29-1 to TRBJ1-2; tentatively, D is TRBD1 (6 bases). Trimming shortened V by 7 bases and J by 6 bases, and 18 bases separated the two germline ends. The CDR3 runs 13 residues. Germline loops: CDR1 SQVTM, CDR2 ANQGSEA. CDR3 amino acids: CSASTGPVDGYTF. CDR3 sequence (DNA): TGCAGCGCAAGTACAGGGCCCGTGGATGGCTACACCTTC. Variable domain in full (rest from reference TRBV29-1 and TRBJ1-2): SAVISQKPSRDICQRGTSLTIQCQVDSQVTMMFWYRQQPGQSLTLIATANQGSEATYESGFVIDKFPISRPNLTFSTLTVSNMSPEDSSIYLCSASTGPVDGYTFGSGTRLTVV.

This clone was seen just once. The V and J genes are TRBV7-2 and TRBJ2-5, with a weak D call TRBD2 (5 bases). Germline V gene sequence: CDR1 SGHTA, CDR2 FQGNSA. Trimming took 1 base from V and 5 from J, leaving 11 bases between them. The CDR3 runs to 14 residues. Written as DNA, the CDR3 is TGTGCCAGCAGCTTAGGGACTGCCCCGGAGACCCAGTACTTC. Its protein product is CASSLGTAPETQYF.